The rows below give T cell receptor beta chains drawn from one sample of a study of neurological immune-mediated disorders. TCRdb recomputed calls from the 5' RACE reads with MiXCR, one row per CDR3 protein. This table has roughly 41,000 distinct CDR3 sequences, under 2% appearing once. The sample taken for sequencing was PBMCs. The receptors were gathered from a woman in her forties with multiple sclerosis. CDR3s include the opening cysteine and the closing phenylalanine or tryptophan. Each record gives: clone size, D gene, V gene, J gene, CDR3 DNA, CDR3 protein. The D gene is left open where the match is weak. Clone sizes are given selectively: once, few, many, or a class where the clone is expanded.

clone_size: many
d_call: TRBD1
v_call: TRBV20-1
j_call: TRBJ1-1
cdr3_nt: TGCAGTGCTGCCCAGACAGGGGACACTGAAGCTTTCTTT
cdr3_aa: CSAAQTGDTEAFF

clone_size: many
d_call: TRBD2
v_call: TRBV4-1
j_call: TRBJ2-7
cdr3_nt: TGCGCCAGCAGCCAAGAGAAGACTAGCGGGAGGTACGAGCAGTACTTC
cdr3_aa: CASSQEKTSGRYEQYF

clone_size: NA
d_call: NA
v_call: TRBV13
j_call: TRBJ2-7
cdr3_nt: TGTGCCAGCAGCTCGTTGGCCACGGGATCCTACGAGCAGTACTTC
cdr3_aa: CASSSLATGSYEQYF

clone_size: many
d_call: TRBD1
v_call: TRBV12-3/TRBV12-4
j_call: TRBJ1-2
cdr3_nt: TGTGCCAGCAGTTCACGGACAGGGGCAGATTATGGCTACACCTTC
cdr3_aa: CASSSRTGADYGYTF

clone_size: many
d_call: TRBD2
v_call: TRBV2
j_call: TRBJ2-7
cdr3_nt: TGTGCCAGCAGAGGGACTAGCTCCTACGAGCAGTACTTC
cdr3_aa: CASRGTSSYEQYF

clone_size: many
d_call: NA
v_call: TRBV20-1
j_call: TRBJ2-2
cdr3_nt: TGCAGTGCTAGGGGGTCGGGGAACACCGGGGAGCTGTTTTTT
cdr3_aa: CSARGSGNTGELFF

clone_size: many
d_call: TRBD1
v_call: TRBV5-1
j_call: TRBJ1-2
cdr3_nt: TGCGCCAGCAAGGGGGACAGGGCGGATGGCTACACCTTC
cdr3_aa: CASKGDRADGYTF

clone_size: many
d_call: NA
v_call: TRBV20-1
j_call: TRBJ2-7
cdr3_nt: TGCAGTGCTAGAAAAAGGGACTCTGGGTCGGTTGAGCAGTACTTC
cdr3_aa: CSARKRDSGSVEQYF

clone_size: many
d_call: TRBD1
v_call: TRBV18
j_call: TRBJ1-2
cdr3_nt: TGTGCCAGCTCACCGGGGACAGGGAGACATGGCTACACCTTC
cdr3_aa: CASSPGTGRHGYTF

clone_size: many
d_call: NA
v_call: TRBV29-1
j_call: TRBJ2-6
cdr3_nt: TGCAGCGTTGAAGGGGCTGGGGCCAACGTCCTGACTTTC
cdr3_aa: CSVEGAGANVLTF

clone_size: many
d_call: TRBD2
v_call: TRBV20-1
j_call: TRBJ2-1
cdr3_nt: TGCAGTGCTAGTGGGGGGGTTACCTACAATGAGCAGTTCTTC
cdr3_aa: CSASGGVTYNEQFF

clone_size: many
d_call: TRBD1
v_call: TRBV5-1
j_call: TRBJ1-5
cdr3_nt: TGCGCCAGCAGCGCGGGACAGGGAGGCAATCAGCCCCAGCATTTT
cdr3_aa: CASSAGQGGNQPQHF

clone_size: many
d_call: NA
v_call: TRBV7-2
j_call: TRBJ1-2
cdr3_nt: TGTGCCAGCAGCTTAGCCCCTTATGGCTACACCTTC
cdr3_aa: CASSLAPYGYTF